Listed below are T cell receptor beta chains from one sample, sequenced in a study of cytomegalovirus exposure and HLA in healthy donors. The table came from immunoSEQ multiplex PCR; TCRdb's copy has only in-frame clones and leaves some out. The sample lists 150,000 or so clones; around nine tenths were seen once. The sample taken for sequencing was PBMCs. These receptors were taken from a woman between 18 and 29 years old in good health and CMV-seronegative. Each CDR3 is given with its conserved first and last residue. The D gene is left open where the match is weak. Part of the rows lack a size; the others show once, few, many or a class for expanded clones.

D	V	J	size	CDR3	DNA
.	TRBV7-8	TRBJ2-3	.	CASSLDRVVVHTDTQYF	TGTGCCAGCAGCTTAGACCGAGTTGTAGTTCACACAGATACGCAGTATTTT
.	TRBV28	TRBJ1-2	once	CASSLAGARGYTF	TGTGCCAGCAGTTTAGCGGGGGCGCGGGGCTACACCTTC
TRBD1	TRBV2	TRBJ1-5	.	CASRDRTGIGNQPQHF	TGTGCCAGCAGGGACCGGACAGGAATCGGCAATCAGCCCCAGCATTTT
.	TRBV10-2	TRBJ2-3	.	CASGVLVPDTQYF	TGCGCCAGTGGGGTACTAGTGCCAGATACGCAGTATTTT
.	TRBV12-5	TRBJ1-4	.	CASGPGLTANYNEKLFF	TGTGCTAGTGGTCCCGGACTGACGGCCAACTATAATGAAAAACTGTTTTTT
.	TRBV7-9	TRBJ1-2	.	CASSHPLPGGYTF	TGTGCCAGCAGCCACCCCTTACCGGGTGGCTACACCTTC
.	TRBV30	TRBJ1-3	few	CAWSVSVGNTIYF	TGTGCCTGGAGTGTTTCAGTGGGAAACACCATATATTTT
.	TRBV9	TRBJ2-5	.	CASSVSGRMRETQYF	TGTGCCAGCAGCGTTTCTGGGAGGATGAGAGAGACCCAGTACTTC
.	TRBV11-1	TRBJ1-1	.	CASSLAEDTEAFF	TGTGCCAGCAGCTTAGCTGAGGACACTGAAGCTTTCTTT
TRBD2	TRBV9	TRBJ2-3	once	CASSPSGISTDTQYF	TGTGCCAGCAGCCCGAGCGGGATCTCAACAGATACGCAGTATTTT
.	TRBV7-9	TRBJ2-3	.	CASSLEVSGITQYF	TGTGCCAGCAGCTTAGAGGTTAGCGGCATTACGCAGTATTTT
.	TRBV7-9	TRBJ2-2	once	CASSTRYGGDTGELFF	TGTGCCAGCAGCACCCGTTACGGAGGGGACACCGGGGAGCTGTTTTTT
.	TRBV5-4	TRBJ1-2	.	CASSLSREGYTF	TGTGCCAGCAGCTTGAGTCGGGAAGGCTACACCTTC
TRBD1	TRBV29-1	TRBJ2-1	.	CSVEIGLTGGNEQFF	TGCAGCGTCGAGATAGGCCTGACAGGGGGAAATGAGCAGTTCTTC
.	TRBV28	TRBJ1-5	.	CASSSSRNQPQHF	TGTGCCAGCAGTTCGAGTAGAAATCAGCCCCAGCATTTT
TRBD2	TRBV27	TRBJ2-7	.	CASSLGGESYEQYF	TGTGCCAGCAGTTTGGGAGGGGAGTCCTACGAGCAGTACTTC
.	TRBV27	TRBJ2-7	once	CASSLHGGPAWGQYF	TGTGCCAGCAGCCTCCATGGGGGCCCGGCTTGGGGGCAGTACTTC
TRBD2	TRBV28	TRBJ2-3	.	CASKIGRAWADTQYF	TGTGCCAGCAAAATCGGGAGGGCCTGGGCAGATACGCAGTATTTT
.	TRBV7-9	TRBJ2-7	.	CASSIDSTTYEQYF	TGTGCCAGCAGCATAGACAGTACCACCTACGAGCAGTACTTC
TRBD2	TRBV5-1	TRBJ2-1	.	CASSSSGRRNEQFF	TGCGCCAGCAGCTCTAGCGGGAGGCGGAATGAGCAGTTCTTC
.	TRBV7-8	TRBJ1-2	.	CASSLYPRGGKDYGYTF	TGTGCCAGCAGCTTATACCCGAGGGGGGGTAAGGACTATGGCTACACCTTC
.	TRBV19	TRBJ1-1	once	CASSTAENTEAFF	TGTGCCAGTAGTACTGCAGAGAACACTGAAGCTTTCTTT
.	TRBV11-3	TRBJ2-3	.	CASSLTGGTDTQYF	TGTGCCAGCAGCTTAACGGGGGGCACAGATACGCAGTATTTT
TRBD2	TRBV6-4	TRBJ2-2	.	CASGRENTGELFF	TGTGCCAGCGGGAGGGAGAACACCGGGGAGCTGTTTTTT
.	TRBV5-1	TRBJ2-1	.	CASSLLASGPNEQFF	TGCGCCAGCAGCCTGTTGGCCAGCGGCCCCAATGAGCAGTTCTTC
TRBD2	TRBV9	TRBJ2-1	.	CASSVPPGLAGGYNEQFF	TGTGCCAGCAGCGTGCCTCCGGGACTAGCGGGGGGATACAATGAGCAGTTCTTC
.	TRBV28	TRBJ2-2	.	CASSLASAGELFF	TGTGCCAGCAGTTTAGCTAGCGCCGGGGAGCTGTTTTTT
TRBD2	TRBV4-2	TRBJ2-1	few	CASSQSGSYNEQFF	TGTGCCAGCAGCCAAAGCGGGAGCTACAATGAGCAGTTCTTC
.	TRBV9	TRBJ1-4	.	CASSWTETPEKLFF	TGTGCCAGCAGTTGGACAGAGACCCCTGAAAAACTGTTTTTT
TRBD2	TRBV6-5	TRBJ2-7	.	CASSYPASGGREQYF	TGTGCCAGCAGCTACCCGGCTAGCGGGGGCCGCGAGCAGTACTTC
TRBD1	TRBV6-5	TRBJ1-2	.	CASGGQGKSGTF	TGTGCCAGCGGCGGACAGGGAAAGTCGGGCACCTTC
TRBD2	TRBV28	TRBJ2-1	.	CASSLDQGLAGYNEQFF	TGTGCCAGCAGTTTAGATCAGGGACTAGCGGGGTACAATGAGCAGTTCTTC
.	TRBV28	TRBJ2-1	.	CASSFGGHEQFF	TGTGCCAGCAGTTTTGGGGGCCATGAGCAGTTCTTC
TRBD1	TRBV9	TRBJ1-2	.	CASSVVLGQGGDGYTF	TGTGCCAGCAGCGTAGTTCTAGGACAGGGCGGAGATGGCTACACCTTC
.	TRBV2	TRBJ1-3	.	CASSDVISGNTIYF	TGTGCCAGCAGTGACGTAATCTCTGGAAACACCATATATTTT
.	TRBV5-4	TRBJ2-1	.	CASSPWGQYNEQFF	TGTGCCAGCAGCCCATGGGGACAATACAATGAGCAGTTCTTC
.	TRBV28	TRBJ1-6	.	CASDSYNSPLHF	TGTGCCAGTGACAGCTATAATTCACCCCTCCACTTT
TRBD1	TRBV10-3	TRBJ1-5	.	CAISASQGTYQPQHF	TGTGCCATCAGTGCCTCACAGGGGACCTATCAGCCCCAGCATTTT
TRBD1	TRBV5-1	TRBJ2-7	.	CASSAGDSHYEQYF	TGCGCCAGCAGCGCTGGGGACAGCCACTACGAGCAGTACTTC
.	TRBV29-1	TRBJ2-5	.	CSGEQETQYF	TGCAGCGGGGAGCAGGAGACCCAGTACTTC
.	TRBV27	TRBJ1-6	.	CASSADTGHAYSPLHF	TGTGCCAGCAGCGCGGACACGGGACACGCTTATTCACCCCTCCACTTT
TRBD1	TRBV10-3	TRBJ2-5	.	CAINSGQGAQETQYF	TGTGCCATCAACTCCGGACAGGGGGCCCAAGAGACCCAGTACTTC
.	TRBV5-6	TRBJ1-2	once	CASSATGTSEFYGYTF	TGTGCCAGCAGCGCCACGGGGACAAGCGAATTCTATGGCTACACCTTC
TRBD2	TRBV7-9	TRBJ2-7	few	CASSLAPSGSSYEQYF	TGTGCCAGCAGCTTAGCACCTAGCGGGAGCTCCTACGAGCAGTACTTC
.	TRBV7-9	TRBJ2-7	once	CSSRWGVGEQYF	TGTTCCAGCCGGTGGGGGGTAGGGGAGCAGTACTTC
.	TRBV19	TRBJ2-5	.	CASSVRGKTQYF	TGTGCCAGTAGTGTAAGGGGAAAGACCCAGTACTTC
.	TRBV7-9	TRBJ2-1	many	CASSLASRGPQNEQFF	TGTGCCAGCAGCTTAGCTTCGCGGGGCCCCCAGAATGAGCAGTTCTTC
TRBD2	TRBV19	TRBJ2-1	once	CASTKEVSGLGEQFF	TGTGCCAGTACTAAGGAAGTTAGCGGGTTGGGTGAGCAGTTCTTC
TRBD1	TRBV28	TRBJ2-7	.	CASSWTGASYEQYF	TGTGCCAGCAGCTGGACAGGGGCTTCCTACGAGCAGTACTTC
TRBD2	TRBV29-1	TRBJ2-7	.	CSATSGRGNEQYF	TGCAGCGCCACGAGCGGGAGGGGGAACGAGCAGTACTTC
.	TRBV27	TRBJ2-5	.	CASSSHPTREQETQYF	TGTGCCAGCAGTTCCCACCCTACGAGAGAACAAGAGACCCAGTACTTC
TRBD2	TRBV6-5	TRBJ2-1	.	CASSYLAGGYNEQFF	TGTGCCAGCAGTTACCTAGCGGGGGGTTACAATGAGCAGTTCTTC
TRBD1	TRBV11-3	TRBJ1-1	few	CASSSDRDTEAFF	TGTGCCAGCAGCTCGGACAGGGATACTGAAGCTTTCTTT
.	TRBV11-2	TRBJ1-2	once	CASSASGQSYGYTF	TGTGCCAGCAGCGCTAGCGGACAGAGCTATGGCTACACCTTC
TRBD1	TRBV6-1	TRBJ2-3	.	CASSEPRDRGADTQYF	TGTGCCAGCAGTGAGCCCCGGGACAGGGGGGCGGATACGCAGTATTTT
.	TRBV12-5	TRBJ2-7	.	CASGSLYEQYF	TGTGCTAGTGGTTCCCTCTACGAGCAGTACTTC
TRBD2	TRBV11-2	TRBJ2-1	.	CASSLGPDIRLAGYNEQFF	TGTGCCAGCAGCTTAGGACCGGACATCAGACTAGCGGGGTACAATGAGCAGTTCTTC
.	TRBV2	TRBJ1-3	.	CASSGTAISGNTIYF	TGTGCCAGCAGTGGGACAGCTATCTCTGGAAACACCATATATTTT
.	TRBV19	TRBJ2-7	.	CASRLDSSYEQYF	TGTGCCAGTAGGCTAGACAGTTCCTACGAGCAGTACTTC